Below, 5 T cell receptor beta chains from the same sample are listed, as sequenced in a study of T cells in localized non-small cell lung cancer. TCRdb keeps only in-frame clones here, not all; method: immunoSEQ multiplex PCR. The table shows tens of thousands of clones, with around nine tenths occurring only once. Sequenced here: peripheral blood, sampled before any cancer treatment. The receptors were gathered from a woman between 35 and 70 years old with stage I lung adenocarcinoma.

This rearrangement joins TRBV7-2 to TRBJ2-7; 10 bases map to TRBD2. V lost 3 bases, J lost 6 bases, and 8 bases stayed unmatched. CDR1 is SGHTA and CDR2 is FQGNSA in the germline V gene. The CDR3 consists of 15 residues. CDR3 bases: TGTGCCAGCAGCTTTTGGGCTAGCGGGAGTGGCGAGCAGTACTTC. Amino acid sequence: CASSFWASGSGEQYF.

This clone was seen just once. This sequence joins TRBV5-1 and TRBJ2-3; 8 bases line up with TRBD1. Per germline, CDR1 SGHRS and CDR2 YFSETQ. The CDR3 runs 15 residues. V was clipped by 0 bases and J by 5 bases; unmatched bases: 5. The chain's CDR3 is CASSLVATGGDTQYF. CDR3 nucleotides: TGCGCCAGCAGCTTGGTGGCTACAGGGGGAGATACGCAGTATTTT.

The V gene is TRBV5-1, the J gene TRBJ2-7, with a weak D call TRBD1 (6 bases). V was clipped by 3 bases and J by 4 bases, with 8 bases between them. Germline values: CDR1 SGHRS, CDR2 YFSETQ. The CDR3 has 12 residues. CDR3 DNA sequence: TGCGCCAGCAGCTCACAGGGTTACGAGCAGTACTTC. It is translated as CASSSQGYEQYF.

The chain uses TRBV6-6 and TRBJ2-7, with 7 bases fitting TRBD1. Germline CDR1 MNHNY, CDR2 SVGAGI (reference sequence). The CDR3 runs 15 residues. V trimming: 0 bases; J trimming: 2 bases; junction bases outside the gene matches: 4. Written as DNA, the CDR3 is TGTGCCAGCAGTTACTCGACAGGGTTCACCTACGAGCAGTACTTC. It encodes CASSYSTGFTYEQYF.

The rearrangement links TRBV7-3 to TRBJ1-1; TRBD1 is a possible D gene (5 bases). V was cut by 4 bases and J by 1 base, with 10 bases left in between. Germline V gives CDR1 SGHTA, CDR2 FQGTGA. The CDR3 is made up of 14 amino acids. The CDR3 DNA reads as TGTGCCAGCAGCTCCGGGGGACGGAACACTGAAGCTTTCTTT. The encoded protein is CASSSGGRNTEAFF. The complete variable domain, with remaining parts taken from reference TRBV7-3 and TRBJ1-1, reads GAGVSQTPSNKVTEKGKYVELRCDPISGHTALYWYRQSLGQGPEFLIYFQGTGAADDSGLPNDRFFAVRPEGSVSTLKIQRTERGDSAVYLCASSSGGRNTEAFFGQGTRLTVV.